This T cell receptor beta chain emerged from a study of CD8 T cells in Susac syndrome. An input of about 0.5 to 1 ug of RNA was subjected to reverse transcription using random hexamers. TCRdb itself ran the immunoSEQ multiplex PCR reads through MiXCR, one entry per CDR3 protein. The data contain approximately 190,000 distinct CDR3 sequences, roughly 94% of them singletons. The junction had 2 bases not matched to a gene; V was cut back by 4 bases and J by 5 bases. The CDR3 runs to 13 residues. Germline CDR1 is LGHDT and CDR2 is YNNKEL (reference sequence). V usage is TRBV3-1 and J usage is TRBJ2-4; 7 nucleotides line up with TRBD1. This sequence was found in a human donor with Susac syndrome. Sequenced sample: CD8+ T cells from PBMCs. In DNA form, the CDR3 reads TGTGCCAGCAGCCGGGGACAGCAAAACATTCAGTACTTC. It yields the protein CASSRGQQNIQYF.